Listed below are T cell receptor beta chains from one sample, sequenced in a study of cytomegalovirus exposure and HLA in healthy donors. The protocol was immunoSEQ multiplex PCR, while the TCRdb copy is restricted to in-frame clones and leaves out a portion. The table lists fewer than 120,000 clones, approximately 83% of them singletons. The specimen sequenced was PBMCs. The source is a man aged 35-49 years in good health and CMV-seronegative. Both conserved end residues are part of each CDR3. Fields, in order: V gene, CDR3 length, CDR3 protein.

>TRBV10-2|12
CASTPGQETQYF
>TRBV10-2|15
CASSGSTGENTEAFF
>TRBV5-1|16
CASSLGGQGAGYGYTF
>TRBV5-4|12
CASSFNRQGEFF
>TRBV5-1|15
CASSSLAGGNTEAFF
>TRBV7-2|16
CASSFLSAGRGDEQFF
>TRBV18|14
CASSPRVGDVQQYF
>TRBV5-4|14
CASSQGQSNEKLFF
>TRBV30|11
CACPQGVGYTF
>TRBV14|13
CASSQDNRGGAFF
>TRBV15|15
CATTRTAATNEKLFF
>TRBV11-2|12
CASSPKRDTQYF
>TRBV13|18
CASSSKSDTILSGNTIYF
>TRBV7-8|13
CASSLERNSPLHF
>TRBV7-8|12
CASSFNGYEQYF
>TRBV7-2|14
CASSSRGQGGEQYF
>TRBV29-1|13
CSVREPGGRGYTF
>TRBV27|13
CASSRQGNYGYTF
>TRBV6-6|14
CASSRGQGGEKLFF
>TRBV19|17
CASSPRGLGYLNTEAFF